The clone carrying this T cell receptor (beta chain) was observed once. This specimen comes from a study of T cell changes during pregnancy in multiple sclerosis. Profiled with immunoSEQ multiplex PCR; TCRdb holds only in-frame clones, not every one. The profile shows some 100,000 clones, over 85% of them singletons. CDR1 and CDR2 (germline): LNHNV, YYDKDF (reference sequence). This CDR3 spans 16 amino acids. Trimming removed 1 base at V and 2 bases at J, with 13 bases between. The V gene is TRBV15, the J gene TRBJ2-3; a weak D match, TRBD2 (6 bases). The TCR was taken from a female donor with multiple sclerosis, enrolled in a pregnancy study. The sample here was peripheral blood, taken in the second trimester of pregnancy. The CDR3 DNA reads as TGTGCCACCAGCAGAGGTGTAGCGGCTCTCACAGATACGCAGTATTTT. Translation gives CATSRGVAALTDTQYF. The variable domain in full, with the rest retrieved from reference TRBV15 and TRBJ2-3, is DAMVIQNPRYQVTQFGKPVTLSCSQTLNHNVMYWYQQKSSQAPKLLFHYYDKDFNNEADTPDNFQSRRPNTSFCFLDIRSPGLGDTAMYLCATSRGVAALTDTQYFGPGTRLTVL.